The 7 T cell receptor beta chains in this list originate from one sample, sequenced in a study of blood T cell repertoires in COVID-19. Produced via immunoSEQ multiplex PCR; TCRdb's table is partial and in-frame only. The sample includes over 200,000 clones, roughly 88% of them seen just once. Material: PBMCs or T cells enriched from blood (not recorded which). The receptors were gathered from a woman between 50 and 59 years old who had recovered from COVID-19.

The rearrangement links TRBV7-8 to TRBJ2-7; 7 bases are shared with TRBD1. Germline V gene sequence: CDR1 SGHVS, CDR2 FQNEAQ. The CDR3 is 15 amino acids. Trimming took 5 bases from V and 5 from J; bases not matched to a gene: 12. The CDR3 region has the DNA TGTGCCAGCAGCGCCACCGCCGGGACAGTCCACGAGCAGTACTTC. This encodes CASSATAGTVHEQYF.

The gene calls are TRBV5-4 and TRBJ2-2; 12 bases line up with TRBD2. Germline CDR1 and CDR2: SGHNT and YYREEE (reference sequence). This CDR3 has 16 residues. The V and J ends lost 3 bases and 2 bases, in that order; junction bases with no gene match: 2. The chain's CDR3 is CASSWTSGTNTGELFF. CDR3 nucleotide sequence: TGTGCCAGCAGCTGGACTAGCGGGACCAACACCGGGGAGCTGTTTTTT.

This sequence joins TRBV28 and TRBJ1-1, with 11 bases identical to TRBD1. This CDR3 comprises 20 residues. The germline V gene has CDR1 MDHEN and CDR2 SYDVKM. Trimming took 3 bases from V and 3 from J; bases not matched to a gene: 18. This chain's CDR3 is CASSFWPRTDRGPWDTEAFF. The CDR3 DNA sequence: TGTGCCAGCAGTTTTTGGCCCAGAACGGACAGGGGGCCGTGGGACACTGAAGCTTTCTTT.

The gene calls are TRBV28 and TRBJ1-2; 9 nucleotides line up with TRBD1. Germline CDR1 reads MDHEN; CDR2 reads SYDVKM. J gave up 5 bases and V 6 bases, and 7 bases lay outside the gene matches. The CDR3 is made up of 14 amino acids. CDR3 nucleotides: TGTGCCAGCAGCCAACAGGGGGCTGCGTATGGCTACACCTTC. Translation gives CASSQQGAAYGYTF.

CDR3: CARSLPMTGRKETQYF. The CDR3 DNA reads as TGTGCCAGAAGCTTGCCAATGACAGGGCGAAAAGAGACCCAGTACTTC. The chain uses TRBV5-3 and TRBJ2-5; TRBD1 matches at 7 bases. TRBV5-3 is treated as an ORF (open reading frame) with a function not yet certain. The ends lost 1 base at V and 3 bases at J; junction bases unmatched: 9. This CDR3 spans 16 amino acids.

J is TRBJ2-1 and V is TRBV28; D is uncertain. Trimming took 3 bases from V and 8 from J, leaving 5 bases between them. This CDR3 region has 11 residues. The germline V gene has CDR1 MDHEN and CDR2 SYDVKM. The CDR3 DNA follows: TGTGCCAGCAGTTTCTTTTATGAGCAGTTCTTC. Its protein product is CASSFFYEQFF.

DNA of the CDR3: TGTGCCAGCAGCCAAGGAGGGACTAGCGTTCACAATGAGCAGTTCTTC. Protein product: CASSQGGTSVHNEQFF. The rearrangement links TRBV3-1 (or the pseudogene TRBV3-2) to TRBJ2-1, with TRBD2 matching 10 bases. CDR3 length equals 16 residues. J lost 5 bases, V lost 1 base, and 5 bases had no gene match. Germline assignment: CDR1 LGHDT and CDR2 YNNKEL (reference sequence).